The 12 T cell receptor beta chains given below trace back to one sample, sequenced in a study of T cell changes during pregnancy in multiple sclerosis. The data were produced by immunoSEQ multiplex PCR, yet TCRdb's version contains in-frame clones alone and is incomplete. The sample consists of under 35,000 clones, roughly nine tenths of them appearing once. This specimen was CD8+ T cells from peripheral blood mononuclear cells, taken before pregnancy. Receptors were obtained from a female donor with multiple sclerosis, enrolled in a pregnancy study.

The chain couples TRBV10-3 to TRBJ2-2, with 9 nucleotides matching TRBD1. Germline V gene sequence: CDR1 ENHRY, CDR2 SYGVKD. The J segment lost 5 bases and the V segment lost 5 bases, leaving 3 bases of the junction unmatched. CDR3 length: 14 amino acids. For the CDR3, the DNA is TGTGCCATCAGTTCCGGGACAGGGACCGGGGAGCTGTTTTTT. This gives the protein CAISSGTGTGELFF.

This chain uses TRBV20-1 with TRBJ1-1; no definite D call. Germline lookup yields CDR1 DFQATT and CDR2 SNEGSKA (reference sequence). The CDR3 covers 11 residues. Trimming stripped 2 bases from V and 4 bases from J, with 5 bases between. The CDR3 coding sequence is TGCAGTGCTAGACTCCCCACTGAAGCTTTCTTT. Translating gives CSARLPTEAFF.

The chain has TRBV9 and TRBJ2-5; D is uncertain. Germline V gene lookup returns CDR1 SGDLS and CDR2 YYNGEE. The CDR3 runs to 16 residues. V was pared by 0 bases and J by 1 base, with 13 bases between. CDR3 DNA: TGTGCCAGCAGCGTAGGGGCTGGGTACCTCCAAGAGACCCAGTACTTC. Translation: CASSVGAGYLQETQYF.

The rearrangement links TRBV6-1 to TRBJ2-7; a weak D match, TRBD1 (6 bases). Per the germline V gene, CDR1 is MNHNS and CDR2 is SASEGT. The CDR3 covers 17 residues. The germline V and J ends were trimmed by 2 bases and 4 bases, with 21 bases remaining between them. The CDR3 loop is CASSEPRYGGLRYEQYF. The CDR3 DNA follows: TGTGCCAGCAGTGAACCCCGTTATGGGGGCTTACGGTACGAGCAGTACTTC.

The chain employs TRBV4-1 and TRBJ1-5, with 7 bases matching TRBD1. The CDR3 consists of 19 residues. CDR1 MGHRA and CDR2 YSYEKL come from the germline V gene. The junction had 13 bases not matched to a gene; V was cut back by 0 bases and J by 2 bases. The CDR3 reads CASSQDSDIQGVGNQPQHF. The CDR3 nucleotides are TGCGCCAGCAGCCAAGATTCCGATATTCAGGGGGTGGGCAATCAGCCCCAGCATTTT.

The rearrangement links TRBV6-1 to TRBJ2-2; 9 bases fit TRBD1. CDR3 length: 14 amino acids. The V gene end was trimmed by 4 bases and the J gene end by 5 bases; junction bases not matched to a gene: 2. Germline V gene lookup returns CDR1 MNHNS and CDR2 SASEGT. The CDR3 bases are TGTGCCAGCAGTGGGACAGGGGAAACCGGGGAGCTGTTTTTT. Its translation is CASSGTGETGELFF.

This chain uses TRBV6-1 with TRBJ1-4; 9 positions match TRBD1. CDR1 is MNHNS and CDR2 is SASEGT in the germline V gene. The length of the CDR3 is 14 residues. V dropped 4 bases and J dropped 7; count of bases not matched to a gene: 4. In DNA, the CDR3 is TGTGCCAGCAGTGGTCTGGACAGGGGTGAAAAACTGTTTTTT. This gives the protein CASSGLDRGEKLFF.

The rearrangement uses TRBV5-1 and TRBJ1-1; D not resolved. CDR3 length: 12 residues. V shed 4 bases and J shed 2 bases, with 6 bases lying between them. Germline CDR1 and CDR2: SGHRS and YFSETQ. CDR3 region: CASSDTNTEAFF. The CDR3 DNA is TGCGCCAGCAGCGACACCAACACTGAAGCTTTCTTT.

This clone has a single count. The gene calls are TRBV5-6 and TRBJ2-7; TRBD1 is a possible D gene (5 bases). Trimming pared 1 base from V and 2 bases from J, leaving 10 bases between. CDR1 and CDR2 (germline): SGHDT, YYEEEE. This CDR3 has 14 amino acids. The CDR3 nucleotides read TGTGCCAGCAGCTTGTCTGACAGACCCTACGAGCAGTACTTC. Amino acids: CASSLSDRPYEQYF.

This clone was detected only once. V usage is TRBV7-8 and J usage is TRBJ2-7; D possibly corresponds to TRBD2 (5 bases). In germline, CDR1 is SGHVS, CDR2 FQNEAQ. The CDR3 consists of 16 residues. Trimming cost V 5 bases and J 0 bases, with 17 bases left between them. The CDR3 here is CASSPIRGWDSYEQYF. The CDR3 region has the DNA TGTGCCAGCAGCCCCATCCGAGGGTGGGACTCCTACGAGCAGTACTTC.

This chain uses TRBV7-9 with TRBJ1-2; TRBD1 aligns across 7 bases. V lost 2 bases and J lost 6; bases outside the gene matches: 9. The CDR3 spans 15 residues. Germline lookup yields CDR1 SEHNR and CDR2 FQNEAQ (reference sequence). The CDR3 here is CASSLYRDSKNGYTF. The CDR3 DNA follows: TGTGCCAGCAGCTTATATCGGGACAGTAAAAATGGCTACACCTTC. Full variable domain (missing parts from reference TRBV7-9 and TRBJ1-2): DTGVSQNPRHKITKRGQNVTFRCDPISEHNRLYWYRQTLGQGPEFLTYFQNEAQLEKSRLLSDRFSAERPKGSFSTLEIQRTEQGDSAMYLCASSLYRDSKNGYTFGSGTRLTVV.

This clone came up once. The rearrangement joins TRBV12-1 to TRBJ2-7; the D segment call TRBD1 is taken from the table without a DNA check. TRBV12-1 corresponds to a pseudogene. The CDR3 sequence is 18 residues long. DNA for the CDR3: TGTGCCAGCAGCTCCGGACAGTTCTCCGCCCGGACCCTTTACGAGCAGTACTTC. The encoded protein is CASSSGQFSARTLYEQYF.